This T cell receptor (beta chain) was identified in a study of T-cell reconstitution after alpha-beta-depleted transplantation in children. Study-level points and caveats: Some patients owed their high day-60 TCRbeta diversity to surviving recipient T cells and thymic progenitors. Counts and diversity of T cells one year after transplant came mostly from newly produced T cells. Two months or so post-transplant, alpha-beta T cells reportedly derived from several hundred expanded graft clones.

Unique molecular identifiers were incorporated during preparation of the TCRbeta library. Each CDR3 protein is one row after TCRdb ran MiXCR on the PCR reads. The sample has 550,000 to 600,000 distinct CDR3 sequences, more than 20% seen once. A few counts support this clonotype. What it binds is unknown. Germline loops: CDR1 ENHRY, CDR2 SYGVKD. The CDR3 contains 12 residues. With 8 bases removed from V and 4 bases from J, the gap between germline ends came to 8 bases. This chain uses TRBV10-3 with TRBJ2-2; the D gene could be TRBD1 or TRBD2 (5 bases each). The origin of this receptor is a boy less than two years old who had a stem cell transplant for acute myeloid leukemia, so the T cells may come from the graft donor. This sample comprised PBMCs, mostly from graft donor cells, obtained 360 days after TCRalphabeta/CD19-depleted stem cell transplant. CDR3 protein: CAIDGGTGELFF. The CDR3 DNA reads as TGTGCCATCGATGGGGGCACCGGGGAGCTGTTTTTT.